A selection of T cell receptor beta chains follows, all from one sample in a study of T cell repertoires in cytomegalovirus infection. TCRdb re-analysed the reads in MiXCR, keeping a single row per CDR3 protein. Of some 700,000 distinct CDR3 sequences detected, about a third appear once; the ten largest clones hold 2.5% to 3.5%. Sequenced sample: PBMCs. Receptor source: a human donor in good health (CMV status not recorded). Some clones in this sample may be carry-over from other donors' samples. Each CDR3 is given with its conserved first and last residue.

CASTMTGPQETQYF	TRBV28	TRBJ2-5
CASSPPGARRDNEQFF	TRBV12-3/TRBV12-4	TRBJ2-1
CASREQGISGYTF	TRBV2	TRBJ1-2
CASSFYGRYNSPLHF	TRBV7-8	TRBJ1-6
CASSQTRGKTEAFF	TRBV7-2	TRBJ1-1
CASSLAERLTF	TRBV7-2	TRBJ2-7
CAIGQGEKLFF	TRBV10-3	TRBJ1-4
CASSLGGTKAYEQYF	TRBV7-6	TRBJ2-7
CASSSPAVSSYNEQFF	TRBV14	TRBJ2-1
CASSLRQGWGGYTF	TRBV12-3/TRBV12-4	TRBJ1-2
CARSSGQGDSYEQYF	TRBV5-1	TRBJ2-7
CASGGLAETRWTGGLFF	TRBV6-6	TRBJ2-2
CASSHVRDLDEQYF	TRBV4-1	TRBJ2-7
CASSLGSRKEKLFF	TRBV5-6	TRBJ1-4
CASSQVARGYTEAFF	TRBV4-1	TRBJ1-1